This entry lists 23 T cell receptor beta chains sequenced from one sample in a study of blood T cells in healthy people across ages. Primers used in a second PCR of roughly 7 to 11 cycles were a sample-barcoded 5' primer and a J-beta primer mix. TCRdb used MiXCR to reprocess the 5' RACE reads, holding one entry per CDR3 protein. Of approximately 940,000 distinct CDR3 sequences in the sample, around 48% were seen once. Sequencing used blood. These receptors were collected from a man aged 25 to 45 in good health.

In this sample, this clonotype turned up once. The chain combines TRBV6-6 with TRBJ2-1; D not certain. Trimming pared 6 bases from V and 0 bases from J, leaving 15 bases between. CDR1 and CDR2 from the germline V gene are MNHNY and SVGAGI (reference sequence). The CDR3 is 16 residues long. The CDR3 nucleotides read TGTGCCAGCAGGACCGGGCGACCGGGCTCCTACAATGAGCAGTTCTTC. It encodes CASRTGRPGSYNEQFF.

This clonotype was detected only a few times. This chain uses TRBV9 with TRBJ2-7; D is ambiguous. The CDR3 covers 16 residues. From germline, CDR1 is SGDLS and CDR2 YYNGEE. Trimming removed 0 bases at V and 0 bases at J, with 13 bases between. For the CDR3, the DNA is TGTGCCAGCAGCGTAGACCCGGACGGTAACTCCTACGAGCAGTACTTC. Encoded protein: CASSVDPDGNSYEQYF.

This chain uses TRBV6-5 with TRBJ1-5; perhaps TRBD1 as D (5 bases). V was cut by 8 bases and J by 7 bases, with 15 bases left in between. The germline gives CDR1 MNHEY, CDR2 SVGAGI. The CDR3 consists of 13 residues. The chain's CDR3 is CASSLGESQPQHF. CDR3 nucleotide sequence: TGTGCCAGCTCTTTGGGGGAAAGCCAGCCCCAGCATTTT.

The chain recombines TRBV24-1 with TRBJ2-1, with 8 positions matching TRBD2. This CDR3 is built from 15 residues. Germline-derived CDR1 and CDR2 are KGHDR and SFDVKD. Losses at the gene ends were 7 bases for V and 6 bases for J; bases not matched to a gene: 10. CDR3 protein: CATSRLTGTSNEQFF. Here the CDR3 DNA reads TGTGCCACCAGCCGCCTCACAGGGACTAGCAATGAGCAGTTCTTC.

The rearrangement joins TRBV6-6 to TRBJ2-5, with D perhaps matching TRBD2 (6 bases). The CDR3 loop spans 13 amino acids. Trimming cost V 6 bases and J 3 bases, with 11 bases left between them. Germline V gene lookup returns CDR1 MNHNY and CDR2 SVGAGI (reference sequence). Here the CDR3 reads CASRDPSEETQYF. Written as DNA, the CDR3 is TGTGCCAGCAGAGACCCTAGCGAAGAGACCCAGTACTTC.

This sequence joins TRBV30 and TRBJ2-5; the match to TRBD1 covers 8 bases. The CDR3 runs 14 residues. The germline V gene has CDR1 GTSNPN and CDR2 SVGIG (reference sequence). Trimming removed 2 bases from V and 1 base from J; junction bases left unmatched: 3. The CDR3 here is CAWSPTGGQETQYF. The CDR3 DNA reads TGTGCCTGGAGTCCAACAGGGGGCCAAGAGACCCAGTACTTC.

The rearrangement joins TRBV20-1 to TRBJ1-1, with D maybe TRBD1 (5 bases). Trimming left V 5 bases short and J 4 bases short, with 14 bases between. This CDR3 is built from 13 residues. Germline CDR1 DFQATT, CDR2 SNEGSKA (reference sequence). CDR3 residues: CSARGGATTEAFF. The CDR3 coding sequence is TGCAGTGCTCGGGGAGGGGCCACCACTGAAGCTTTCTTT.

In nucleotides, the CDR3 is TGTGCCAGCAGCCCGTCCTATGGCCCCGGCCAAGAGACCCAGTACTTC. Residues: CASSPSYGPGQETQYF. The chain uses TRBV7-9 and TRBJ2-5; D is unclear. Trimming took 5 bases from V and 1 from J, leaving 17 bases between them. This CDR3 is 16 amino acids long. Per germline, CDR1 SEHNR and CDR2 FQNEAQ (reference sequence).

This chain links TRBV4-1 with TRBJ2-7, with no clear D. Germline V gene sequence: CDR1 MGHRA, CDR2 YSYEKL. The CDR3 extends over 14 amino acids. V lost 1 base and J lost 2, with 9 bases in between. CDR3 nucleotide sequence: TGCGCCAGCAGCCAAGTAGGTCCCGCCTACGAGCAGTACTTC. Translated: CASSQVGPAYEQYF.

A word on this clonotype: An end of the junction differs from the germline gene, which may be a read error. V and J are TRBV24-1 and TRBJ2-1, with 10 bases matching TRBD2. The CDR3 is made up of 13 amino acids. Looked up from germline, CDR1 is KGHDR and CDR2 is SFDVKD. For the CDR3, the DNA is TGTGTCACCCGGACTAGCGGAAACAATGAGCAGTTCTTC. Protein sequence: CVTRTSGNNEQFF.

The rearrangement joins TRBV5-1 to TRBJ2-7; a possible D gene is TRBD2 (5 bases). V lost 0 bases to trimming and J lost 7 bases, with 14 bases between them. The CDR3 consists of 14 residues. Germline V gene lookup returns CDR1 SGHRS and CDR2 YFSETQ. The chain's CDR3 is CASSLVSGIGEQYF. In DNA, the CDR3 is TGCGCCAGCAGCTTGGTGTCGGGGATAGGGGAGCAGTACTTC.

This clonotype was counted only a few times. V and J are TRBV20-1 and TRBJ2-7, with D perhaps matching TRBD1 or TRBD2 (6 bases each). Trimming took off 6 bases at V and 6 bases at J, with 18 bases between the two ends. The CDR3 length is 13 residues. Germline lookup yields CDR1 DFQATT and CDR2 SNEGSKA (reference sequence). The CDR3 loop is CSARPGGPLEQYF. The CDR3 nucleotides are TGCAGTGCAAGACCCGGGGGCCCTCTCGAGCAGTACTTC.

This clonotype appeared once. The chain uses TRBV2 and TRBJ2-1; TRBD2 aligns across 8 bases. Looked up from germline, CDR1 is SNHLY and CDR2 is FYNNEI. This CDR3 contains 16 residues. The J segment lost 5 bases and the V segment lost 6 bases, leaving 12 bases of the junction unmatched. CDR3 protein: CASRGRGGLGDNEQFF. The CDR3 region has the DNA TGTGCCAGCAGAGGCCGGGGGGGCCTGGGAGACAATGAGCAGTTCTTC.

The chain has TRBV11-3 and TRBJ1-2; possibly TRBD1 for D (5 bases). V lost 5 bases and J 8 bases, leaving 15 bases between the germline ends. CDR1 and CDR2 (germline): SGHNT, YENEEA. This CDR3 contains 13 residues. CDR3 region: CASSRTGTRGYTF. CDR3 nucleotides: TGTGCCAGCAGCCGAACCGGGACGAGAGGCTACACCTTC. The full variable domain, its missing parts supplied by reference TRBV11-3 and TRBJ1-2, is EAGVVQSPRYKIIEKKQPVAFWCNPISGHNTLYWYLQNLGQGPELLIRYENEEAVDDSQLPKDRFSAERLKGVDSTLKIQPAELGDSAVYLCASSRTGTRGYTFGSGTRLTVV.

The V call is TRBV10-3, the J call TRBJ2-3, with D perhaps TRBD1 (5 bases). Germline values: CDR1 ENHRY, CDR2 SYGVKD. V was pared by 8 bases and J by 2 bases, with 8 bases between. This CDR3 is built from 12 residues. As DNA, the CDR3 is TGTGCCATCCGACAGTCCACAGATACGCAGTATTTT. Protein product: CAIRQSTDTQYF.

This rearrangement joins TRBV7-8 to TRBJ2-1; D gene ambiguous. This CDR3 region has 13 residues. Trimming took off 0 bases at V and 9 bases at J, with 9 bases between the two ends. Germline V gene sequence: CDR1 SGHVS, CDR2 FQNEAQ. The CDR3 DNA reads TGTGCCAGCAGCTTAGCCGTAGGTAGTGAGCAGTTCTTC. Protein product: CASSLAVGSEQFF.

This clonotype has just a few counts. The CDR3 coding sequence is TGTGCCAGCAGCTTAGGTCAGACAGGTCGGAGCTCCTACAATGAGCAGTTCTTC. It codes for CASSLGQTGRSSYNEQFF. The chain links TRBV7-2 to TRBJ2-1, with a weak D call TRBD1 (6 bases). Germline V lookup: CDR1 SGHTA, CDR2 FQGNSA. This CDR3 has 18 amino acids. Deletions cut 1 base from V and 0 bases from J, with 16 bases between.

The CDR3 nucleotides read TGTGCCAGCAGGGCGACTGGACAGGGGGGCACAGATACGCAGTATTTT. Its protein product is CASRATGQGGTDTQYF. J is TRBJ2-3 and V is TRBV6-5; 10 nucleotides line up with TRBD1. Trimming at V came to 6 bases and at J to 1 base, leaving 7 bases not matched to a gene. Germline assignment: CDR1 MNHEY and CDR2 SVGAGI. The CDR3 has 16 residues.

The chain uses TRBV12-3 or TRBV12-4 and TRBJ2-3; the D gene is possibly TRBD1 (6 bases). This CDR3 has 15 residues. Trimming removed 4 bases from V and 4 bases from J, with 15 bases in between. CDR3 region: CASSWTRGGADTQYF. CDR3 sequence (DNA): TGTGCCAGCAGTTGGACCAGAGGGGGAGCAGATACGCAGTATTTT.

Here the CDR3 reads CASSQEDRGFSYEQYF. The DNA of the CDR3 is TGTGCCAGCAGCCAGGAGGACAGGGGCTTCTCCTACGAGCAGTACTTC. The chain links TRBV4-2 to TRBJ2-7; TRBD1 agrees at 9 bases. After removal of 3 bases from V and 0 bases from J, the junction contained 6 bases not matched to a gene. The V gene's germline CDR1 is LGHNA and CDR2 YNFKEQ. The CDR3 contains 16 residues.

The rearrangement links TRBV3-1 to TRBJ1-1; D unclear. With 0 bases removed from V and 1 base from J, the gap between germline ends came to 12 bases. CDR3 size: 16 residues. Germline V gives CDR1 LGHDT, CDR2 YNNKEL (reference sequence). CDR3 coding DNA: TGTGCCAGCAGCCAAGAACTAGGACCTACGAACACTGAAGCTTTCTTT. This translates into CASSQELGPTNTEAFF. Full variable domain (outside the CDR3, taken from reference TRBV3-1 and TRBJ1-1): DTAVSQTPKYLVTQMGNDKSIKCEQNLGHDTMYWYKQDSKKFLKIMFSYNNKELIINETVPNRFSPKSPDKAHLNLHINSLELGDSAVYFCASSQELGPTNTEAFFGQGTRLTVV.

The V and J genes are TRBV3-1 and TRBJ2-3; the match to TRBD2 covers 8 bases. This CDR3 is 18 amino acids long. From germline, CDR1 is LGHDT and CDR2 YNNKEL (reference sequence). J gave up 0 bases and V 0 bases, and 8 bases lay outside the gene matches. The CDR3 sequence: CASSQDAQRGSSTDTQYF. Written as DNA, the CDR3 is TGTGCCAGCAGCCAAGATGCCCAGCGGGGGTCTAGCACAGATACGCAGTATTTT.

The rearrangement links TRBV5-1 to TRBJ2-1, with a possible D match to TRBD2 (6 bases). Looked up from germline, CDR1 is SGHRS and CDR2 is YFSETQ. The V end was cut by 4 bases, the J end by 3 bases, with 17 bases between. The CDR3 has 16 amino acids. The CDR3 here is CASSPSGTGIYNEQFF. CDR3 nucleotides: TGCGCCAGCAGCCCGTCCGGGACTGGGATCTACAATGAGCAGTTCTTC.